This T cell receptor beta chain was profiled in a study of blood T cell repertoires in COVID-19. Study details: The study drew acute and convalescent COVID-19 samples from the United States, Italy and Spain.

Original processing notes: Amplification of reference gene primers provided the estimated nucleated cell counts. The table came from immunoSEQ multiplex PCR; TCRdb's copy has only in-frame clones and leaves some out. The D gene and trimming were derived from the DNA, and the V and J assignments and clone size from that table. The data hold some 150,000 clones, with about four fifths observed a single time. This CDR3 comprises 18 residues. Deletions cut 5 bases from V and 0 bases from J, with 17 bases between. Germline-derived CDR1 and CDR2 are PRHDT and FYEKMQ (reference sequence). Within 2 weeks of study entry, exposed participants had contacted a PCR-confirmed or clinician-diagnosed COVID-19 case.

The clonotype was recovered from a woman aged 45-65 years who had been exposed to COVID-19. The V gene is TRBV13, the J gene TRBJ2-6; D unclear. The sequenced sample consisted of PBMCs or T cells enriched from blood (not recorded which). CDR3 nucleotides: TGTGCCAGCAGCGCCTCAGGATTTGATAGCTCTGGGGCCAACGTCCTGACTTTC. It yields the protein CASSASGFDSSGANVLTF. The full variable domain, its missing parts supplied by reference TRBV13 and TRBJ2-6, is AAGVIQSPRHLIKEKRETATLKCYPIPRHDTVYWYQQGPGQDPQFLISFYEKMQSDKGSIPDRFSAQQFSDYHSELNMSSLELGDSALYFCASSASGFDSSGANVLTFGAGSRLTVL.